This record concerns one T cell receptor (beta chain) sequence. No antigen is known for it. TCRdb's table, derived via immunoSEQ multiplex PCR, lists solely in-frame clones and lacks some. Of around 120,000 clones listed, roughly 92% are singletons. These data belong to a study of T cell responses to AZD1222 COVID-19 vaccine. The study, taken as a whole, reports: Repertoires were obtained solely post-peak T cell response. Per reports, nearly half of all spike-specific TCRs target regions that are unmutated in variants.

V was pared by 2 bases and J by 4 bases, with 12 bases between. Germline values: CDR1 MNHEY, CDR2 SVGAGI. The CDR3 sequence is 15 residues long. Sequenced material: peripheral blood, taken 28 days after the second AZD1222 dose. This chain links TRBV6-5 with TRBJ1-5, with TRBD1 as a possible D gene (5 bases). The TCR comes from an adult who received the AZD1222 COVID-19 vaccine. The CDR3 here is CASSYGQGRNQPQHF. The CDR3 DNA reads TGTGCCAGCAGTTACGGCCAGGGAAGGAATCAGCCCCAGCATTTT.